This T cell receptor (beta chain) was sequenced during a study of cytomegalovirus exposure and HLA in healthy donors. The CDR3 runs to 14 residues. CDR1 is SNHLY, CDR2 FYNNEI, per germline. Points on this clone: Its antigen is not known.

Study-wide results and caveats: According to an earlier analysis, most TCR beta V segments yielded productive rearrangements about 90% or about 30% of the time. A later analysis showed that HLA-associated TCR beta chains had undergone more clonal expansion than equally common others.

Primers included in the PCR were 60 Vbeta and 13 Jbeta primers. Repertoires were generated with immunoSEQ multiplex PCR, while TCRdb's copy carries only in-frame clones and drops some. Reported are 100,000 or so clones; the ten largest clones contain 3% to 3.5%. V is TRBV2 and J is TRBJ2-2, with no clear D. The receptor's source is a woman aged 25-40 years in good health and CMV-seronegative. The specimen sequenced was PBMCs. CDR3: CAIFPPLRTGELFF. The CDR3 DNA reads as TGTGCGATCTTTCCGCCCCTAAGAACCGGGGAGCTGTTTTTT.